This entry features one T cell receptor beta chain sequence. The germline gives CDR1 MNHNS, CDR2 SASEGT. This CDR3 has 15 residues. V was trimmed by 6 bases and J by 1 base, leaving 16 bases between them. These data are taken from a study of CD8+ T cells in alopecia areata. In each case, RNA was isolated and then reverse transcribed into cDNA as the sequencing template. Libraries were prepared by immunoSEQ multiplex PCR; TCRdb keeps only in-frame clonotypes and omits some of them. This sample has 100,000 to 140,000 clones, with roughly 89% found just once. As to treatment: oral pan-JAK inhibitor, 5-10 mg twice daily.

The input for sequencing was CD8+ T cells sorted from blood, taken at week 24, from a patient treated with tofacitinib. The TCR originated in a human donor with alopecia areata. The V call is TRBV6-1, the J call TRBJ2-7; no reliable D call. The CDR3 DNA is TGTGCCAGCAGCACAAGAACCGGCAGATCCTACGAGCAGTACTTC. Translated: CASSTRTGRSYEQYF.